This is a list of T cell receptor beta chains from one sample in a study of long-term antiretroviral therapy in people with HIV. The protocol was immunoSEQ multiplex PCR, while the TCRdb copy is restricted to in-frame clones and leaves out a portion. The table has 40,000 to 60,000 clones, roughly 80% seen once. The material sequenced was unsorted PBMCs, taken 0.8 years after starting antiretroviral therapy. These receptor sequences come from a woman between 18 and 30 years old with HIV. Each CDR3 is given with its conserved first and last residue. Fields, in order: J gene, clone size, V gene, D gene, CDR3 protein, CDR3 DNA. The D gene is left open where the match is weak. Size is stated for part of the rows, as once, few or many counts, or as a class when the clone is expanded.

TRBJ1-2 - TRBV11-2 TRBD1 CASSGFRDRAIGYTF TGTGCCAGCAGCGGCTTCCGGGACAGGGCTATTGGCTACACCTTC
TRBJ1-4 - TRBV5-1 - CASSLGTENEKLFF TGCGCCAGCAGCTTGGGGACAGAGAATGAAAAACTGTTTTTT
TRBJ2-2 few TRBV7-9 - CASSSFGELFF TGTGCCAGCAGCTCCTTCGGGGAGCTGTTTTTT
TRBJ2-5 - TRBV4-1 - CASSQETGQETQYF TGCGCCAGCAGCCAAGAGACAGGTCAAGAGACCCAGTACTTC
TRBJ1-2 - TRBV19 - CASSTDSLYGYTF TGTGCCAGTAGTACGGACAGTTTATATGGCTACACCTTC
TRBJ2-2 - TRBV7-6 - CASSLVGPGDSSLTGELFF TGTGCCAGCAGCTTAGTGGGCCCGGGGGACAGCTCCTTAACCGGGGAGCTGTTTTTT
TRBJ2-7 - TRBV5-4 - CASSLGYEQYF TGTGCCAGCAGCTTAGGATACGAGCAGTACTTC
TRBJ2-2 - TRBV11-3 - CASSLEDTGELFF TGTGCCAGCAGCTTAGAGGACACCGGGGAGCTGTTTTTT
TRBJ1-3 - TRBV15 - CATSTASGASSGNTIYF TGTGCCACCAGCACCGCATCAGGGGCGTCTTCTGGAAACACCATATATTTT
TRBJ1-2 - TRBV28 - CASSLAPINYGYTF TGTGCCAGCAGCCTCGCCCCAATTAACTATGGCTACACCTTC
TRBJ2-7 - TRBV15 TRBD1 CATSRALPRGSSYEQYF TGTGCCACCAGCAGAGCCCTCCCCAGGGGGTCATCCTACGAGCAGTACTTC
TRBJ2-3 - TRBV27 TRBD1 CASSPQGLHTDTQYF TGTGCCAGCAGCCCACAGGGGCTCCACACAGATACGCAGTATTTT
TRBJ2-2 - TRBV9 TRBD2 CASSVGGRVAGELFF TGTGCCAGCAGCGTCGGCGGGAGGGTCGCCGGGGAGCTGTTTTTT
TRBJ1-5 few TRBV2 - CASSGSNQPQHF TGTGCCAGCAGTGGGAGCAATCAGCCCCAGCATTTT
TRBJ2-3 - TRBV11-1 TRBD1 CASSLMTGSLDTQYF TGTGCCAGCAGCTTAATGACAGGGTCGCTAGATACGCAGTATTTT
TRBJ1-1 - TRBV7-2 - CASSLERGGTEAFF TGTGCCAGCAGCTTAGAGCGGGGGGGTACTGAAGCTTTCTTT
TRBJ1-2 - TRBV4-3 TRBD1 CASSQEGQGTYYGYTF TGCGCCAGCAGCCAAGAGGGACAGGGAACCTACTATGGCTACACCTTC
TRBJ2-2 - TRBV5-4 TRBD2 CASSPSGRATGELFF TGTGCCAGCAGCCCTAGCGGGAGGGCCACCGGGGAGCTGTTTTTT
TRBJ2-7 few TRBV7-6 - CASSSGTYEQYF TGTGCCAGCAGCTCCGGTACCTACGAGCAGTACTTC
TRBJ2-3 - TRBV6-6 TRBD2 CASSYGLAVTDTQYF TGTGCCAGCAGTTATGGACTAGCGGTCACAGATACGCAGTATTTT
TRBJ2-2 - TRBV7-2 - CASSLGVPTGELFF TGTGCCAGCAGCTTAGGAGTCCCCACCGGGGAGCTGTTTTTT
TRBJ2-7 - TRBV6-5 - CASSPAPHRNYEQYF TGTGCCAGCAGCCCCGCCCCGCACAGAAACTACGAGCAGTACTTC
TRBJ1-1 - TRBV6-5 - CASIQGHSSNTEAFF TGTGCCAGCATCCAGGGACACTCGTCGAACACTGAAGCTTTCTTT
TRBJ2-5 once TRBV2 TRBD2 CASSEVAGEIQETQYF TGTGCCAGCAGTGAAGTTGCGGGAGAGATCCAAGAGACCCAGTACTTC
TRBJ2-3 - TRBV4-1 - CASSPRALTDTQYF TGCGCCAGCAGCCCCCGGGCCCTCACAGATACGCAGTATTTT
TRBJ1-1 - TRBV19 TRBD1 CASSTRDSRNTEAFF TGTGCCAGTAGTACGCGGGACAGTCGGAACACTGAAGCTTTCTTT
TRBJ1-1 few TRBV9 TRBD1 CASSVDWGQVYTEAFF TGTGCCAGCAGCGTAGATTGGGGACAGGTATACACTGAAGCTTTCTTT
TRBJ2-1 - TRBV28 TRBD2 CASSSAGRLYNEQFF TGTGCCAGCAGTTCAGCGGGAAGGTTGTACAATGAGCAGTTCTTC
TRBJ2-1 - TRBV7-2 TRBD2 CASSLAGTNNEQFF TGTGCCAGCAGCTTAGCAGGGACTAACAATGAGCAGTTCTTC
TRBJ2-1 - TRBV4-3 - CASSHPLGRSSNEQFF TGCGCCAGCAGCCACCCTCTAGGGCGTAGTAGCAATGAGCAGTTCTTC
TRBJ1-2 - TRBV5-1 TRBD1 CASSLSGTGFGYTF TGCGCCAGCAGCTTGTCCGGGACAGGGTTTGGCTACACCTTC
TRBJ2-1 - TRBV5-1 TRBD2 CASTLAGAYNEQFF TGCGCCAGCACTTTAGCGGGAGCGTACAATGAGCAGTTCTTC
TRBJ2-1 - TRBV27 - CASSSFFRTVYNEQFF TGTGCCAGCAGTTCCTTCTTCCGGACGGTTTACAATGAGCAGTTCTTC
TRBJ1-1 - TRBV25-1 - CASSSGGPLAGSETEAFF TGTGCCAGCAGTTCGGGGGGACCCCTAGCCGGGTCAGAGACTGAAGCTTTCTTT
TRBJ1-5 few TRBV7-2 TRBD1 CASSPRDSYNQPQHF TGTGCCAGCAGCCCCCGGGACAGCTACAATCAGCCCCAGCATTTT
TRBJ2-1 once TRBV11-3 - CASSWDFSYNEQFF TGTGCCAGCAGCTGGGACTTCTCCTACAATGAGCAGTTCTTC
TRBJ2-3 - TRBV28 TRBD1 CASTRTGALNTDTQYF TGTGCCAGCACCCGGACAGGAGCCCTTAACACAGATACGCAGTATTTT
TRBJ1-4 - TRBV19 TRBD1 CASSRIGTGDEKLFF TGTGCCAGTAGTCGCATTGGGACAGGGGATGAAAAACTGTTTTTT
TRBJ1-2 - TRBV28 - CASRSLGGIRIYTF TGTGCCAGCAGATCCCTAGGGGGGATTCGAATCTACACCTTC
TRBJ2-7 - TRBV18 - CASSPGWESYAYEQYF TGTGCCAGCTCACCCGGTTGGGAATCATACGCCTACGAGCAGTACTTC
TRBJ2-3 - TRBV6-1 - CASSPYRPGTDTQYF TGTGCCAGCAGCCCTTACCGGCCAGGCACAGATACGCAGTATTTT
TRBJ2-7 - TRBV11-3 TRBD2 CASSPGTSGTYEQYF TGTGCCAGCAGCCCGGGGACTAGCGGAACCTACGAGCAGTACTTC
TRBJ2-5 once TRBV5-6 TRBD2 CASSLAGLAGPRREETQYF TGTGCCAGCAGCTTGGCGGGACTAGCGGGACCTCGTCGGGAAGAGACCCAGTACTTC
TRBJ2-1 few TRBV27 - CASNPAVGEQFF TGTGCCAGCAATCCCGCGGTGGGGGAGCAGTTCTTC
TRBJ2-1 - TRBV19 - CASTLGLSLNEQFF TGTGCCAGTACGTTGGGGCTTAGCCTCAATGAGCAGTTCTTC
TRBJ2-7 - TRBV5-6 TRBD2 CASSLARGGETYEQYF TGTGCCAGCAGCTTGGCCCGCGGGGGTGAAACCTACGAGCAGTACTTC
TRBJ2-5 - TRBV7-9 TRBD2 CASSPRTSGRALWQETQYF TGTGCCAGCAGCCCGCGAACTAGCGGGAGGGCCCTGTGGCAAGAGACCCAGTACTTC
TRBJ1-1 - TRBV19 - CASSIFGQGRNTEAFF TGTGCCAGTAGTATATTTGGGCAGGGGAGGAACACTGAAGCTTTCTTT
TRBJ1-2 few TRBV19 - CASRGFEYGYTF TGTGCCAGTAGGGGATTCGAATATGGCTACACCTTC